This T cell receptor beta chain comes out of a study of T cells in Graves' hyperthyroidism and ophthalmopathy. At the level of the study: Peripheral blood specimens were obtained at initial diagnosis, prior to any treatment.

Broader study findings: Separating ophthalmopathy from stable hyperthyroidism was achieved by a 13 V-J model.

RNA transcripts provided the source from which TCR beta CDR3 regions were amplified. RT-PCR in the first round (using the HTBI primer set) targeted the TCR CDR3. Each CDR3 protein is one row after TCRdb ran MiXCR on the multiplex PCR reads. The table includes a few hundred thousand distinct CDR3 sequences, about 22% detected once. Trimming removed 5 bases from V and 0 bases from J; junction bases left unmatched: 9. Germline V gene data show CDR1 as MNHEY and CDR2 as SVGEGT. This CDR3 has 17 amino acids. This clonotype was counted between two and nine times. Antigen unknown. Sequenced input: blood. This receptor was identified in a woman between 65 and 79 years old with Graves' ophthalmopathy. The chain links TRBV6-2 or TRBV6-3 to TRBJ2-3; 9 positions match TRBD2. The CDR3 nucleotides are TGTGCCAGCAGTGCTTTTAGCGGGGGTACTAGCACAGATACGCAGTATTTT. This translates into CASSAFSGGTSTDTQYF.